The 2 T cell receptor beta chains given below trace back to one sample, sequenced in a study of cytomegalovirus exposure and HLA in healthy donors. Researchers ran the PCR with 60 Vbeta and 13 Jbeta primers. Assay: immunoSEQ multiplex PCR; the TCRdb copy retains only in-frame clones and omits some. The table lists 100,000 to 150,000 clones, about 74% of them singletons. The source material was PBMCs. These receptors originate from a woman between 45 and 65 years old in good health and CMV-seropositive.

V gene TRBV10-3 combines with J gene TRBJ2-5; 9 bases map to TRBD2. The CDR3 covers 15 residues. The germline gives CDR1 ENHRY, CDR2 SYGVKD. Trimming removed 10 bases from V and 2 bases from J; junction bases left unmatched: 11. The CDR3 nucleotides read TGTGCCACCAGGAGGCTAGCGGGGCAACAAGAGACCCAGTACTTC. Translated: CATRRLAGQQETQYF.

The CDR3 bases are TGTGCCAGCAGTGCCGAAACAGGGTTGAAACTGTTTTTT. Protein sequence: CASSAETGLKLFF. The gene calls are TRBV2 and TRBJ1-4; a weak D match, TRBD1 (6 bases). The CDR3 runs 13 residues. CDR1 SNHLY and CDR2 FYNNEI come from the germline V gene. V lost 4 bases to trimming and J lost 11 bases, with 14 bases between them.